Sequencing of this T cell receptor (beta chain) was carried out in a study of sequential checkpoint blockade in melanoma. Study information: Randomization was 1:1 between first-line nivolumab→ipilimumab and ipilimumab→nivolumab. After both sequences, patients received maintenance nivolumab.

Treatment in this sample: randomized to nivolumab then ipilimumab (arm A) or the reverse (arm B). Live CD3+CD8+ CD19− CD56− cells were sorted from PBMCs. Some clones are missing from TCRdb's copy, which holds only in-frame ones; the method was immunoSEQ multiplex PCR. This sample has 30,000 to 45,000 clones, with about 88% found just once. J lost 2 bases, V lost 4 bases, and 4 bases had no gene match. CDR3 length: 14 amino acids. The germline V gene has CDR1 SGHDT and CDR2 YYEEEE. The chain employs TRBV5-6 and TRBJ2-5; TRBD1 agrees at 8 bases. This TCR was sampled from a human donor with melanoma. The source was CD8+ T cells sorted from blood (inferred from file names), collected from a patient given nivolumab and ipilimumab in sequence. The DNA for the CDR3 is TGTGCCAGCAGCGAATACAGGGGGCAAGAGACCCAGTACTTC. Translating gives CASSEYRGQETQYF.